Below, 10 T cell receptor beta chains from the same sample are listed, as sequenced in a study of T-cell reconstitution after alpha-beta-depleted transplantation in children. Unique molecular identifiers featured in how the TCRbeta library was prepared. TCRdb reanalysed the PCR reads using MiXCR and keeps one entry per CDR3 protein. The profile covers 400,000 to 450,000 distinct CDR3 sequences, with about 40% appearing a single time and 27% taken by the ten largest. Sample: PBMCs, taken before TCRalphabeta/CD19-depleted stem cell transplant. These TCRs come from a girl aged 2 to 9 with aplastic anemia, due to receive a stem cell transplant.

This chain uses TRBV7-3 with TRBJ2-3; TRBD2 agrees at 7 bases. This CDR3 spans 16 amino acids. Germline CDR1 SGHTA, CDR2 FQGTGA. Unmatched junction bases numbered 13, after V lost 5 bases and J lost 5 bases. This CDR3 reads CASSPQRRGSVDTQYF. The DNA of the CDR3 is TGTGCCAGCAGCCCACAGAGGCGCGGGAGCGTAGATACGCAGTATTTT. The full variable domain, its missing parts supplied by reference TRBV7-3 and TRBJ2-3, is GAGVSQTPSNKVTEKGKYVELRCDPISGHTALYWYRQSLGQGPEFLIYFQGTGAADDSGLPNDRFFAVRPEGSVSTLKIQRTERGDSAVYLCASSPQRRGSVDTQYFGPGTRLTVL.

The V and J genes are TRBV5-1 and TRBJ1-2; a possible D gene is TRBD1 (5 bases). V was pared by 1 base and J by 8 bases, with 21 bases between. Looked up from germline, CDR1 is SGHRS and CDR2 is YFSETQ. The CDR3 runs 16 residues. CDR3 protein: CASSLRSRRDAWGYTF. The CDR3, as DNA: TGCGCCAGCAGCTTGCGCAGTCGGAGGGACGCATGGGGCTACACCTTC.

V gene TRBV18 combines with J gene TRBJ1-6; no firm D call. Germline-derived CDR1 and CDR2 are KGHSH and LQKENI. V was trimmed by 4 bases and J by 0 bases, leaving 13 bases between them. The CDR3 has 17 residues. CDR3 in amino acids: CASSQVRTSSYNSPLHF. The DNA of the CDR3 is TGTGCCAGCTCACAGGTCAGGACCAGCTCCTATAATTCACCCCTCCACTTT.

In this sample, this clonotype turned up many times. J is TRBJ2-7 and V is TRBV11-2; 11 bases align to TRBD2. Trimming removed 1 base from V and 2 bases from J; junction bases left unmatched: 13. Germline CDR1 and CDR2: SGHAT and FQNNGV. The CDR3 runs to 19 residues. The CDR3 DNA is TGTGCCAGCAGCTTAGGACGGTTGATAGCGGGAGGGCATCCCTACGAGCAGTACTTC. Protein sequence: CASSLGRLIAGGHPYEQYF.

For this clonotype: Possible read error: a much larger clone is one base away. The chain employs TRBV5-7 and TRBJ2-1, with D unclear. TRBV5-7 qualifies as an ORF whose function is uncertain. This CDR3 is built from 13 residues. The CDR3 coding sequence is TGTGCCTGCAGCTTGAACTGTTACAATGAGCAGTTCTTC. As protein: CACSLNCYNEQFF.

This clonotype showed up many times. The rearrangement joins TRBV5-1 to TRBJ1-3; the D is unclear. In germline, CDR1 is SGHRS, CDR2 YFSETQ. The CDR3 consists of 15 residues. Trimming cost V 0 bases and J 0 bases, with 7 bases left between them. As DNA, the CDR3 is TGCGCCAGCAGCTTGGTGGCCAGCTCTGGAAACACCATATATTTT. This encodes CASSLVASSGNTIYF.

J is TRBJ2-5 and V is TRBV20-1, with 12 bases lining up with TRBD2. Unmatched junction bases numbered 14, after V lost 1 base and J lost 5 bases. The CDR3 length is 18 residues. Germline V gene data show CDR1 as DFQATT and CDR2 as SNEGSKA (reference sequence). The chain's CDR3 is CSARGGATSGGPEETQYF. For the CDR3, the DNA is TGCAGTGCTAGAGGGGGCGCAACTAGCGGGGGGCCCGAGGAGACCCAGTACTTC.

This clonotype was counted many times. The chain employs TRBV28 and TRBJ1-2; D not resolved. V was shortened by 4 bases and J by 2 bases, with 8 bases between the two germline ends. CDR1 is MDHEN and CDR2 is SYDVKM in the germline V gene. The CDR3 is 13 amino acids. Here the CDR3 reads CASSSPPNYGYTF. CDR3 bases: TGTGCCAGCAGTTCCCCACCGAACTATGGCTACACCTTC.

The chain combines TRBV27 with TRBJ2-1, with TRBD2 matching over 11 bases. V dropped 4 bases and J dropped 5; count of bases not matched to a gene: 16. The CDR3 consists of 19 residues. Germline V gene lookup returns CDR1 MNHEY and CDR2 SMNVEV (reference sequence). This CDR3 reads CASSSVMFIAGGPDNEQFF. The CDR3 DNA follows: TGTGCCAGCAGTTCCGTGATGTTCATAGCGGGAGGGCCTGACAATGAGCAGTTCTTC.

This clonotype was seen repeatedly, ten times or more. CDR3 sequence: CASSNKETQYF. The CDR3 region has the DNA TGTGCCAGCAGTAATAAAGAGACCCAGTACTTC. The V and J genes are TRBV6-6 and TRBJ2-5, with unresolved D. Trimming took 5 bases from V and 3 from J, leaving 4 bases between them. Germline loops: CDR1 MNHNY, CDR2 SVGAGI (reference sequence). The CDR3 has 11 amino acids.